Listed below are T cell receptor beta chains from one sample, sequenced in a study of cytomegalovirus exposure and HLA in healthy donors. TCRdb's copy holds only in-frame clones and misses some; the assay was immunoSEQ multiplex PCR. The table includes about 180,000 clones, over 70% detected once. Input material: PBMCs. Receptors were obtained from a male donor in good health and CMV-seronegative. The CDR3 runs from the conserved cysteine through the conserved F or W. D genes are given only for firm matches. Part of the rows lack a size; the others show once, few, many or a class for expanded clones.

17	TRBV28	NA	TRBD2	TRBJ2-7	TGTGCCAGCAGTTCTGGGGGGGGACTAGCGGGATTCGGAGGGCAGTACTTC	CASSSGGGLAGFGGQYF
11	TRBV19	NA	NA	TRBJ2-7	TGTGCCAGTGGACAGCAATGGGAGCAGTACTTC	CASGQQWEQYF
16	TRBV28	NA	NA	TRBJ1-5	TGTGCCAGCAGAGGAGGTGCGGGGAAGAGCAATCAGCCCCAGCATTTT	CASRGGAGKSNQPQHF
12	TRBV29-1	once	TRBD1	TRBJ2-7	TGCAGCGTTGAAGGACAGGGATACGAGCAGTACTTC	CSVEGQGYEQYF
14	TRBV27	NA	TRBD2	TRBJ2-1	TGTGCCAGCAGTCCATGGGGGGGATACAATGAGCAGTTCTTC	CASSPWGGYNEQFF
15	TRBV6-5	NA	NA	TRBJ1-1	TGTGCCAGCAGGCCTACTGGGCATCCGAACACTGAAGCTTTCTTT	CASRPTGHPNTEAFF
14	TRBV11-2	NA	NA	TRBJ2-1	TGTGCCAGCAGCTTTGAGGGCAGGCGCAATGAGCAGTTCTTC	CASSFEGRRNEQFF
15	TRBV28	NA	TRBD2	TRBJ2-5	TGTGCCAGCAGTTCCCTAGCGGGGGACCAAGAGACCCAGTACTTC	CASSSLAGDQETQYF
15	TRBV28	NA	TRBD1	TRBJ1-3	TGTGCCAGCAGTTTCAGGGGGCCCACTGGAAACACCATATATTTT	CASSFRGPTGNTIYF
12	TRBV5-1	NA	NA	TRBJ2-7	TGCGCCAGCAGCTTGCCCGGGTACGAGCAGTACTTC	CASSLPGYEQYF
13	TRBV19	NA	NA	TRBJ1-1	TGTGCCAGTAGTGAGGGTCTGAACACTGAAGCTTTCTTT	CASSEGLNTEAFF
16	TRBV4-1	NA	NA	TRBJ2-1	TGCGCCAGCAGCCAAGAGAACCTAGCTAGCAACAATGAGCAGTTCTTC	CASSQENLASNNEQFF
12	TRBV27	NA	NA	TRBJ2-7	TGTGCCAGCAGTTTATTAACGGAGGAGCAGTACTTC	CASSLLTEEQYF
11	TRBV28	NA	NA	TRBJ2-3	TGTGCCAGTATGAGGGCAGATACGCAGTATTTT	CASMRADTQYF
15	TRBV5-5	NA	NA	TRBJ1-3	TGTGCCAGCAGCCCCCAGGGGAGCTCTGGAAACACCATATATTTT	CASSPQGSSGNTIYF
13	TRBV2	NA	NA	TRBJ1-1	TGTGCCAGCAGTGAGGGGGCGAACACTGAAGCTTTCTTT	CASSEGANTEAFF
15	TRBV30	few	TRBD2	TRBJ2-5	TGTGCCTGGAGTTTACGACTAGCGGGACTGAAGACCCAGTACTTC	CAWSLRLAGLKTQYF
16	TRBV11-2	NA	TRBD1	TRBJ1-5	TGTGCCAGCAGCTTGACAGGGGACGGTCGCAATCAGCCCCAGCATTTT	CASSLTGDGRNQPQHF
14	TRBV11-3	NA	TRBD2	TRBJ2-1	TGTGCCAGCAGCCCAACAGCGGGGGACAATGAGCAGTTCTTC	CASSPTAGDNEQFF
12	TRBV28	few	TRBD1	TRBJ1-5	TGTGCCAGCACACAGGGGGGTCAGCCCCAGCATTTT	CASTQGGQPQHF
13	TRBV7-2	NA	NA	TRBJ1-5	TGTGCCAGCAGCTTGGAGATCAATCAGCCCCAGCATTTT	CASSLEINQPQHF
14	TRBV30	NA	NA	TRBJ1-5	TGTGCCTGGAGTTACAGGGCAGGTAATCAGCCCCAGCATTTT	CAWSYRAGNQPQHF
12	TRBV29-1	NA	NA	TRBJ1-2	TGCAGCGTCCTTAAGGGGCAGGGTGGCTACACCTTC	CSVLKGQGGYTF
14	TRBV7-8	NA	NA	TRBJ1-5	TGTGCCAGCGGCGGGGGCCATAGCAATCAGCCCCAGCATTTT	CASGGGHSNQPQHF